This T cell receptor (beta chain) was identified during a study of blood T cell repertoires in COVID-19. About the study: From T cells, B-cell-depleted T cells, or PBMCs came the material, which was cDNA or gDNA.

Profiling relied on immunoSEQ multiplex PCR, and the TCRdb table lists in-frame clones only, not all of them. The sample lists approximately 300,000 clones, over 75% occurring once. Participants spanned ages about 18 to 89 years and resided in about 24 US areas. Cohort 3 recovery required two negative PCRs, clearance, or symptom resolution. This CDR3 contains 15 residues. Germline CDR1 reads SGDLS; CDR2 reads YYNGEE. V dropped 4 bases and J dropped 4; count of bases not matched to a gene: 11. The sequence came from a woman between 18 and 29 years old who had recovered from COVID-19. The chain uses TRBV9 and TRBJ2-7; TRBD1 agrees at 7 bases. Material: PBMCs or T cells enriched from blood (not recorded which). This CDR3 is CASSSGTGAAYEQYF. The CDR3 DNA is TGTGCCAGCAGCAGTGGTACAGGGGCAGCGTACGAGCAGTACTTC.